This T cell receptor (beta chain) was profiled in a study of cytomegalovirus exposure and HLA in healthy donors. The V gene's germline CDR1 is SGHNT and CDR2 YYREEE (reference sequence). The CDR3 length is 15 residues. The V and J ends lost 0 bases and 1 base, in that order; junction bases with no gene match: 0. The study ran its PCR with 60 Vbeta and 13 Jbeta primers. Data came from immunoSEQ multiplex PCR; TCRdb stores just in-frame clones and leaves some out. The sample lists some 150,000 clones, about 79% occurring once. Study-wide results and limits: Testing in vitro showed a few CMV-associated chains specific for CMV antigens. When the data were analyzed later, several of the most significant clusters appeared to be linked to common viral pathogens. In a later analysis, TCR beta V- and J-gene trimming showed a link to a missense DCLRE1C variant. In presence/absence analyses, roughly uniform sequencing depth across donors was assumed.

Concerning this clone itself: No antigen is known for it.

This sequence originates from a male donor in good health and CMV-seronegative. The rearrangement joins TRBV5-4 to TRBJ2-2, with TRBD1 matching over 7 bases. The sequenced sample was PBMCs. CDR3 region: CASSLDRGNTGELFF. CDR3 sequence (DNA): TGTGCCAGCAGCTTGGACAGGGGGAACACCGGGGAGCTGTTTTTT.